The 6 T cell receptor beta chains presented below share a single source sample, sequenced in a study of T-cell reconstitution after alpha-beta-depleted transplantation in children. Unique molecular identifiers featured in how the TCRbeta library was prepared. TCRdb re-called the PCR reads with MiXCR, one entry per CDR3 protein. Among around 380,000 distinct CDR3 sequences, about a tenth were seen once, and the ten largest hold roughly 5%. The material sequenced was PBMCs from the stem cell graft donor, taken from the stem cell graft. The origin of the receptors is a human donor who donated a stem cell graft to a child with acute myeloid leukemia.

The chain recombines TRBV5-1 with TRBJ2-1; 8 bases map to TRBD2. The CDR3 runs 15 residues. The V gene's germline CDR1 is SGHRS and CDR2 YFSETQ. After removal of 4 bases from V and 2 bases from J, the junction contained 5 bases not matched to a gene. The CDR3 bases are TGCGCCAGCAGCCCTCCGGGAGGGCCCTACAATGAGCAGTTCTTC. It is translated as CASSPPGGPYNEQFF.

This clonotype showed up just a few times. This chain connects TRBV7-9 to TRBJ2-5; 7 bases align to TRBD1. CDR1 and CDR2 (germline): SEHNR, FQNEAQ (reference sequence). V shed 4 bases and J 2 bases; nucleotides not matched to a gene: 10. This CDR3 spans 16 amino acids. DNA of the CDR3: TGTGCCAGCAGCTCAACCCGGGGCAGGGGGCAAGAGACCCAGTACTTC. Translation gives CASSSTRGRGQETQYF.

Concerning this clonotype: A read error is possible here, since a much larger clone lies one base away. The V and J genes are TRBV6-5 and TRBJ2-1; D perhaps matches TRBD1 (5 bases). The CDR3 is made up of 18 amino acids. CDR1 is MNHEY and CDR2 is SVGAGI in the germline V gene. The CDR3 here is CPSSSRAPGYGIGDEQFF. The DNA of the CDR3 is TGTCCCAGCAGTTCAAGAGCCCCAGGGTACGGTATAGGGGATGAGCAGTTCTTC.

This clonotype has a count of ten or more. The chain combines TRBV5-1 with TRBJ2-1; 11 bases line up with TRBD2. Losses at the gene ends were 2 bases for V and 9 bases for J; bases not matched to a gene: 7. Germline V gene data show CDR1 as SGHRS and CDR2 as YFSETQ. The CDR3 has 15 residues. CDR3 loop: CASSLTSGSFGEQFF. DNA of the CDR3: TGCGCCAGCAGCTTAACTAGCGGGAGCTTCGGTGAGCAGTTCTTC.

CDR3 loop: CASSLDRGLNQPQHF. The DNA of the CDR3 is TGTGCCAGCAGCCTCGACAGGGGACTAAATCAGCCCCAGCATTTT. The V call is TRBV7-2, the J call TRBJ1-5; the match to TRBD1 covers 8 bases. The CDR3 spans 15 residues. Germline CDR1 reads SGHTA; CDR2 reads FQGNSA. With 5 bases clipped from V and 4 bases from J, the junction kept 7 bases outside the gene matches. Variable domain in full (rest from reference TRBV7-2 and TRBJ1-5): GAGVSQSPSNKVTEKGKDVELRCDPISGHTALYWYRQSLGQGLEFLIYFQGNSAPDKSGLPSDRFSAERTGGSVSTLTIQRTQQEDSAVYLCASSLDRGLNQPQHFGDGTRLSIL.

A word on this clonotype: This may be a read error: a much more frequent sequence differs by one nucleotide. This sequence joins TRBV5-1 and TRBJ2-4; 10 bases map to TRBD2. CDR1 is SGHRS, CDR2 YFSETQ, per germline. This CDR3 comprises 19 residues. CDR3 sequence reads: CASSLGASGGAVAKNSQYF. The DNA of the CDR3 is TGCGCCAGCAGCTTGGGAGCCAGCGGGGGGGCCGTGGCCAAAAACAGTCAGTACTTC.